This TCR beta chain was found in a study of technical replicates of blood from several donors (dated by TCRdb to about 2017). Comment on this clone: Its antigen is still unknown. No base qualities exist here, and no much larger clone lies one base off it.

CDR1 SGHAT and CDR2 FQNNGV are derived from the germline V gene. After removal of 5 bases from V and 12 bases from J, the junction retains 20 bases not matched to a gene. Including the terminal cysteine and phenylalanine, the CDR3 comprises 17 residues. Only the CDR3 DNA stays, 51 bases, in frame from base 1. Library creation used the immunoSEQ multiplex PCR assay. TCRdb re-hosts the immuneACCESS table, in-frame sequences only. Its copies lack some clones; in the studies checked, an unresolved V gene accounts for under half of them, and the cause for the rest is not known. This sample is represented by under 75,000 clones; about 92% of them were singletons. The top ten hold roughly 4.2% of the sample.

Rearrangement joined TRBV11-2 to TRBJ2-1; TRBD2 lines up with 9 middle nucleotides. Sequences were obtained from PBMCs. This receptor was obtained from a human donor in good health. Some clones in this sample may be carry-over from other donors' samples. The DNA reads TGTGCCAGCAGCCAAGAACTAGCGGGCGGTCGCTCACAGGGGCAGTTCTTC. Its coded protein is CASSQELAGGRSQGQFF.